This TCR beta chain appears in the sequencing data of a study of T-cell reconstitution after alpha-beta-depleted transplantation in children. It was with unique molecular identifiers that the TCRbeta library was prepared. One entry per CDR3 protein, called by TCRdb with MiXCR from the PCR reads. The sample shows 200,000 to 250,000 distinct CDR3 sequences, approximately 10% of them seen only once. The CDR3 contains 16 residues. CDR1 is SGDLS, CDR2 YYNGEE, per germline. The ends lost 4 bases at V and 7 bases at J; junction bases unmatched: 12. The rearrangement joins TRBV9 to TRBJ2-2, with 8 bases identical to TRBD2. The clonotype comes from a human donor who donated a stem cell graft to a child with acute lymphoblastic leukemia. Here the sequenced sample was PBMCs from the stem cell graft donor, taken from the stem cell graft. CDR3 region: CASSTPRGGLNGELFF. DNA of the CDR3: TGTGCCAGCAGCACGCCCCGGGGGGGCCTGAACGGGGAGCTGTTTTTT. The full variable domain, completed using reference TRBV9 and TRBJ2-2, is DSGVTQTPKHLITATGQRVTLRCSPRSGDLSVYWYQQSLDQGLQFLIQYYNGEERAKGNILERFSAQQFPDLHSELNLSSLELGDSALYFCASSTPRGGLNGELFFGEGSRLTVL.